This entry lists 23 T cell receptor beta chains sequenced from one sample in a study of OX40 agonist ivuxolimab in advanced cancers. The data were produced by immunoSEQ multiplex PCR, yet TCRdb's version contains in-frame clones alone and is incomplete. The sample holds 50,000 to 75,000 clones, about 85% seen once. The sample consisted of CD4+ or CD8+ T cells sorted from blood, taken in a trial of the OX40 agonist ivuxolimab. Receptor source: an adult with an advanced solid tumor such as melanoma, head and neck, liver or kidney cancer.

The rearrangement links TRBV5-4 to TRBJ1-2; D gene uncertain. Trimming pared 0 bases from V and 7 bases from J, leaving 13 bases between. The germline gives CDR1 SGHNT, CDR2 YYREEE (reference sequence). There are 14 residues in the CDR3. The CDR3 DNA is TGTGCCAGCAGCTTGGGGACTGAAGAGGTTGGCTACACCTTC. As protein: CASSLGTEEVGYTF.

Here the CDR3 DNA reads TGTGCCAGCAAGGTGGGGCGTTTAGATGGCTACACCTTC. The encoded protein is CASKVGRLDGYTF. V is TRBV2 and J is TRBJ1-2, with D tentatively TRBD1 (5 bases). Trimming cost V 7 bases and J 6 bases, with 15 bases left between them. CDR3 length: 13 residues. Germline CDR1 reads SNHLY; CDR2 reads FYNNEI.

The CDR3 reads CASSDGGDIQYF. The DNA of the CDR3 is TGTGCCAGCAGTGATGGGGGAGACATTCAGTACTTC. The gene calls are TRBV6-1 and TRBJ2-4; D may match TRBD1 or TRBD2 (5 bases each). V was pared by 3 bases and J by 8 bases, with 8 bases between. Germline V CDR1 and CDR2: MNHNS, SASEGT. This CDR3 region has 12 residues.

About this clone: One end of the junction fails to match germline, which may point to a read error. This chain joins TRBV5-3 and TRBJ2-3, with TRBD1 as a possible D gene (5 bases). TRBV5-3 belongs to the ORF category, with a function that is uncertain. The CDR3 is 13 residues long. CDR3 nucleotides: TGTGCCAGCAGCTTACAGGGCACAGATACGCAGTATTTT. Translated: CASSLQGTDTQYF.

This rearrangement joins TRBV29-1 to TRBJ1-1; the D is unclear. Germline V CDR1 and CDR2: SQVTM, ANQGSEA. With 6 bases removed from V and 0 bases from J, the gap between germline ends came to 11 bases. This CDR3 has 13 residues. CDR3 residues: CSVSRAMNTEAFF. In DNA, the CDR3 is TGCAGCGTGTCGAGGGCAATGAACACTGAAGCTTTCTTT.

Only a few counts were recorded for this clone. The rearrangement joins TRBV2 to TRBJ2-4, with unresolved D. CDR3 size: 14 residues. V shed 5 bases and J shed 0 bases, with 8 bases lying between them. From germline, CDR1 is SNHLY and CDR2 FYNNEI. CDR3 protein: CASSLEIAKNIQYF. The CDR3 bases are TGTGCCAGCAGTCTTGAGATAGCCAAAAACATTCAGTACTTC.

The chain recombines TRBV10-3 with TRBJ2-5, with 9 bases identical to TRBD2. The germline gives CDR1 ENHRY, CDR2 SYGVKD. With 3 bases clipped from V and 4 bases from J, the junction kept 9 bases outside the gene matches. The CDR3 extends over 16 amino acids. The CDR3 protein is CAISEGKAGGVETQYF. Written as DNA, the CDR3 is TGTGCCATCAGTGAAGGGAAAGCGGGAGGAGTAGAGACCCAGTACTTC.

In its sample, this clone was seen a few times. The CDR3 reads CASSPTGEQPQHF. The CDR3 DNA reads as TGTGCCAGCTCACCGACAGGGGAACAGCCCCAGCATTTT. V usage is TRBV18 and J usage is TRBJ1-5; TRBD1 matches 8 bases. The germline CDR1 and CDR2 sequences are KGHSH and LQKENI. The CDR3 loop spans 13 amino acids. V gave up 3 bases and J gave up 7 bases; unmatched junction bases: 2.

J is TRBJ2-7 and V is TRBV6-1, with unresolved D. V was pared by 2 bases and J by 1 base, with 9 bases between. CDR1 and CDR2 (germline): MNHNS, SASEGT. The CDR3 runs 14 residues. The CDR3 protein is CASSEPGGSYEQYF. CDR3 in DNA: TGTGCCAGCAGTGAACCGGGCGGATCCTACGAGCAGTACTTC.

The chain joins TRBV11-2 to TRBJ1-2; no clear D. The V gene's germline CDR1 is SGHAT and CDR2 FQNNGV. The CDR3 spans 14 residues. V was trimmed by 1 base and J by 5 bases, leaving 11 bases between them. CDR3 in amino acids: CASSLGLGWYGYTF. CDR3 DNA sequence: TGTGCCAGCAGCTTAGGGTTAGGGTGGTATGGCTACACCTTC. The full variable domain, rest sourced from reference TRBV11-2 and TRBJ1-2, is EAGVAQSPRYKIIEKRQSVAFWCNPISGHATLYWYQQILGQGPKLLIQFQNNGVVDDSQLPKDRFSAERLKGVDSTLKIQPAKLEDSAVYLCASSLGLGWYGYTFGSGTRLTVV.

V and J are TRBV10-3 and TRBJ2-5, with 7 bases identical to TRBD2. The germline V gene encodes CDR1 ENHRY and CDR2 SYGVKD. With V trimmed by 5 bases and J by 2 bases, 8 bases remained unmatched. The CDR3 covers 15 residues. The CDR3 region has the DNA TGTGCCATCAGTCGTCTGCGACTAGCACAAGAGACCCAGTACTTC. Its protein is CAISRLRLAQETQYF.

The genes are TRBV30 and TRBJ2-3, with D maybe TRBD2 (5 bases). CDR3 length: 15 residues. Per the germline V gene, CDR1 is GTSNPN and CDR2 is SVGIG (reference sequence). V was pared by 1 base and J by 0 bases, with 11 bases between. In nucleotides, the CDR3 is TGTGCCTGGAGTGCCTTACGGGGTAGCACAGATACGCAGTATTTT. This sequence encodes CAWSALRGSTDTQYF. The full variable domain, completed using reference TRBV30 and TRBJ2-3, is SQTIHQWPATLVQPVGSPLSLECTVEGTSNPNLYWYRQAAGRGLQLLFYSVGIGQISSEVPQNLSASRPQDRQFILSSKKLLLSDSGFYLCAWSALRGSTDTQYFGPGTRLTVL.

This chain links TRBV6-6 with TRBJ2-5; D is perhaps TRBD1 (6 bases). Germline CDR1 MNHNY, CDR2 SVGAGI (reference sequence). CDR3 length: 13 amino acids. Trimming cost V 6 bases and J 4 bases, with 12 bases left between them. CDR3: CASSTGISETQYF. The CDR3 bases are TGTGCCAGCAGCACAGGGATTTCAGAGACCCAGTACTTC.

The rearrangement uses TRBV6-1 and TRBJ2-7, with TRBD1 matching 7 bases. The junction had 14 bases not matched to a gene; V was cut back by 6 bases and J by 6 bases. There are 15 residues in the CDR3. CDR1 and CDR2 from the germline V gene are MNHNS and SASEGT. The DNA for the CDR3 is TGTGCCAGCAGCCTACAGGGGATGGGAGTGGGCGAGCAGTACTTC. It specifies CASSLQGMGVGEQYF.

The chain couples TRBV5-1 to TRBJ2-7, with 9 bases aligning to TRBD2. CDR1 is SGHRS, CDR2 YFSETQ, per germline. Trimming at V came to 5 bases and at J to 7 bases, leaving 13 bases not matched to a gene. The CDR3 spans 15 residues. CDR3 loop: CASRGWNSGSGEQYF. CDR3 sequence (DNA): TGCGCCAGCAGGGGGTGGAATAGCGGGAGTGGAGAGCAGTACTTC. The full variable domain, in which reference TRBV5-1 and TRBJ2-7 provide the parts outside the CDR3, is KAGVTQTPRYLIKTRGQQVTLSCSPISGHRSVSWYQQTPGQGLQFLFEYFSETQRNKGNFPGRFSGRQFSNSRSEMNVSTLELGDSALYLCASRGWNSGSGEQYFGPGTRLTVT.

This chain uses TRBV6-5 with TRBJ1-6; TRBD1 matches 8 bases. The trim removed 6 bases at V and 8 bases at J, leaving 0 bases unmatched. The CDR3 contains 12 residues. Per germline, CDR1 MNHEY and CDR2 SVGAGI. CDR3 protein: CASRTGDSPLHF. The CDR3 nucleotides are TGTGCCAGCAGGACAGGGGATTCACCCCTCCACTTT.

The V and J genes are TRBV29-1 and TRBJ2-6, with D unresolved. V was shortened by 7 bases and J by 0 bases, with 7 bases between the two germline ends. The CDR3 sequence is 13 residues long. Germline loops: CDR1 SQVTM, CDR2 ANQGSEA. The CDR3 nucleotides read TGCAGCGCGCGCGACTCTGGGGCCAACGTCCTGACTTTC. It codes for CSARDSGANVLTF.

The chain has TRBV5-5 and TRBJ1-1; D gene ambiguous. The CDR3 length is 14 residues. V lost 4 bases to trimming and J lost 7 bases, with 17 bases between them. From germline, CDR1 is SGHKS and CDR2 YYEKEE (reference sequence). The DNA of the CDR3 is TGTGCCAGCAGCGTCCGCGACCGTGGCGGTGAAGCTTTCTTT. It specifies CASSVRDRGGEAFF.

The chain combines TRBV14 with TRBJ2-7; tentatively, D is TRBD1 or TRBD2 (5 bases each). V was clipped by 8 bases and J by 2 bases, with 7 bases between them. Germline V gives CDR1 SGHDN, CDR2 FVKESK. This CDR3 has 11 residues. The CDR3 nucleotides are TGTGCCAGCGGGGGAACCTACGAGCAGTACTTC. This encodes CASGGTYEQYF.

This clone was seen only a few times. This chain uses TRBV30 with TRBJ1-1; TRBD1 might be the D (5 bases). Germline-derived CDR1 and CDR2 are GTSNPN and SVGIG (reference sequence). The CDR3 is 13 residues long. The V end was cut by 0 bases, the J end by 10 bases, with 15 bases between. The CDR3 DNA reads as TGTGCCTGGAGTGTAAAAGGGGCCGGGACAGCTTTCTTT. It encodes CAWSVKGAGTAFF.

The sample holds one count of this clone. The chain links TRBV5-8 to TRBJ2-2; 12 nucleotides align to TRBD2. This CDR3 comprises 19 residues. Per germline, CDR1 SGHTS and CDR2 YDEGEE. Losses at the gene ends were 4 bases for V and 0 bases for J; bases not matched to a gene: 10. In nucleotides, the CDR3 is TGTGCCAGCAGCCTTCAAACTAGCGGGGGGATTACGAACACCGGGGAGCTGTTTTTT. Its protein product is CASSLQTSGGITNTGELFF.

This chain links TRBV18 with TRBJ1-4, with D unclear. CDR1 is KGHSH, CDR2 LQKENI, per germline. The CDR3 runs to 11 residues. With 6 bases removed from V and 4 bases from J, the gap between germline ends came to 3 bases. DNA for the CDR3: TGTGCCAGCTCGAATAATGAAAAACTGTTTTTT. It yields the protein CASSNNEKLFF. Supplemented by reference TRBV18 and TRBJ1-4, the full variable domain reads NAGVMQNPRHLVRRRGQEARLRCSPMKGHSHVYWYRQLPEEGLKFMVYLQKENIIDESGMPKERFSAEFPKEGPSILRIQQVVRGDSAAYFCASSNNEKLFFGSGTQLSVL.

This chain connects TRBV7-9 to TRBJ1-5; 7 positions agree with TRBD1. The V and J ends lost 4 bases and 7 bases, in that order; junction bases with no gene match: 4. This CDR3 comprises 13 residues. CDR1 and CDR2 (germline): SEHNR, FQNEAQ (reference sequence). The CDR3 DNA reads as TGTGCCAGCAGCTACACAGGGGACCAGCCCCAGCATTTT. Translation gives CASSYTGDQPQHF. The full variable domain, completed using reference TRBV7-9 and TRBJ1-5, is DTGVSQNPRHKITKRGQNVTFRCDPISEHNRLYWYRQTLGQGPEFLTYFQNEAQLEKSRLLSDRFSAERPKGSFSTLEIQRTEQGDSAMYLCASSYTGDQPQHFGDGTRLSIL.